This T cell receptor beta chain was recorded in a study of cytomegalovirus exposure and HLA in healthy donors. The V and J ends lost 5 bases and 0 bases, in that order; junction bases with no gene match: 10. The CDR3 covers 18 residues. Looked up from germline, CDR1 is SGHVS and CDR2 is FQNEAQ. General study results and limits: Presence/absence results assume similar sequencing depth per donor, which may not hold.

The PCR had 60 Vbeta and 13 Jbeta primers. The method was immunoSEQ multiplex PCR; TCRdb's version includes in-frame clones alone and lacks a portion of them. The profile shows tens of thousands of clones, roughly three quarters of them singletons. With respect to this clone: The antigen remains unidentified.

This clonotype originated in a woman in her 40s in good health and CMV-seronegative. The specimen was PBMCs. The chain employs TRBV7-8 and TRBJ2-7; 13 bases are a match to TRBD2. CDR3 in amino acids: CASSVRGLAGINSYEQYF. The CDR3 DNA is TGTGCCAGCAGCGTAAGGGGACTAGCGGGGATCAACTCCTACGAGCAGTACTTC.